This entry concerns a single T cell receptor (beta chain). What it binds is unknown. This sample was taken from a study of vaccination effects on CD4 cells after COVID-19. The overall study: After the second dose, samples were taken at median day 72. With roughly 9.5 ug/ml peptides and 7.5 to 10 IU/ml IL-2, approximately 2.1 million PBMC per well were cultured.

CD4+ T cells were isolated after around 10 days of culture. Convalescent patients had PCR-confirmed SARS-CoV-2 infection between March and December 2020. Vaccination of participants consisted of two doses of either the BNT162b2 or mRNA-1273 vaccine. Researchers swapped half the medium for IL-2 medium on both days 3 and 7. Study-level results: Marked clonal contraction was seen in infection- and vaccine-induced clones late after vaccination.

Sequencing used immunoSEQ multiplex PCR; TCRdb keeps in-frame clones, though not all of them. Of around 44,000 clones in the sample, 76% are singletons; the top ten hold 3.6%. The CDR3 has 13 residues. J was trimmed by 11 bases and V by 7 bases; bases with no gene match: 8. The source was CD4+ T cells from PBMCs cultured without peptide, collected after COVID-19 vaccination. The chain combines TRBV12-3 or TRBV12-4 with TRBJ1-1, with 12 bases identical to TRBD1. The origin of this receptor is a human donor who had a prior SARS-CoV-2 infection. Written as DNA, the CDR3 is TGTGCCAGCACCGGGACAGGGGGCCGTGAGGCTTTCTTT. The encoded protein is CASTGTGGREAFF.